A single T cell receptor beta chain is shown here with its context. The antigen is unknown. V was trimmed by 5 bases and J by 6 bases, leaving 14 bases between them. The CDR3 runs 14 residues. Germline V gives CDR1 SEHNR, CDR2 FQNEAQ (reference sequence). This entry is derived from a study of T cell responses to AZD1222 COVID-19 vaccine. Study details: The analysis combined second doses at about 4 or about 12 weeks.

This table comes from immunoSEQ multiplex PCR, and its TCRdb copy is limited to in-frame clones, with some not included. The sample contains more than 50,000 clones, approximately 80% of which appear only once. Overall study results and limits: Elevations in Spike-specific TCR breadth and depth followed administration of two AZD1222 doses. Unmutated variant regions are reportedly the target of nearly half of TCRs that are spike-specific.

This chain joins TRBV7-9 and TRBJ1-5, with a weak D call TRBD1 (6 bases). The material was peripheral blood, obtained on day 0 of AZD1222 vaccination. The receptor comes from an adult in good health. The CDR3 nucleotides read TGTGCCAGCAGCCCACAGGGTTTAGGTCAGCCCCAGCATTTT. Translated, it gives CASSPQGLGQPQHF.